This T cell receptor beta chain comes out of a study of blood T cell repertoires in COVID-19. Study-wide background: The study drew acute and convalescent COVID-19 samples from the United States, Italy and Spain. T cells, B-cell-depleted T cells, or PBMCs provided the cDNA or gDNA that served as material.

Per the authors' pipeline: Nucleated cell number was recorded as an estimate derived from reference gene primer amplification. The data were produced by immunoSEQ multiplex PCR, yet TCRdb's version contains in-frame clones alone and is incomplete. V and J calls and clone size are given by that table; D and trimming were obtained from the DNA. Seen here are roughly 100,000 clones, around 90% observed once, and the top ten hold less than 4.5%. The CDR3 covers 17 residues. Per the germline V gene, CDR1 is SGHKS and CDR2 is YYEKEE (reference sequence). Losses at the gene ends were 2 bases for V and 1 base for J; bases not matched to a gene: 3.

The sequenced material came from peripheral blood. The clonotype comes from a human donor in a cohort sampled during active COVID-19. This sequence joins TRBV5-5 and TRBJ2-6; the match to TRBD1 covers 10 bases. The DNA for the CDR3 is TGTGCCAGCAGCTTCCGGGACAGGGGTTCTGGGGCCAACGTCCTGACTTTC. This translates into CASSFRDRGSGANVLTF.